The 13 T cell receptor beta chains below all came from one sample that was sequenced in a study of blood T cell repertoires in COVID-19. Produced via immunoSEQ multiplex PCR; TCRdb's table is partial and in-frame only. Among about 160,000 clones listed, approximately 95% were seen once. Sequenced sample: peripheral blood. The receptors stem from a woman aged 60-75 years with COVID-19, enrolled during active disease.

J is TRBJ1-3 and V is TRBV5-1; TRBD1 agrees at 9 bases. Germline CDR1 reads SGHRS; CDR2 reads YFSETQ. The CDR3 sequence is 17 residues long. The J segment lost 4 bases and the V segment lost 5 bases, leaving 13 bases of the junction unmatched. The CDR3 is CASSWGQGASGGNTIYF. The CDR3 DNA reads TGCGCCAGCAGTTGGGGACAGGGCGCCTCGGGAGGAAACACCATATATTTT.

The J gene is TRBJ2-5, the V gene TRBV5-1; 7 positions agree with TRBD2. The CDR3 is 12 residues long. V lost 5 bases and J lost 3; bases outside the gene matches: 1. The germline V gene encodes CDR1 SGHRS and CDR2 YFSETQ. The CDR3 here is CASRAGKETQYF. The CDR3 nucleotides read TGCGCCAGCAGAGCGGGAAAAGAGACCCAGTACTTC.

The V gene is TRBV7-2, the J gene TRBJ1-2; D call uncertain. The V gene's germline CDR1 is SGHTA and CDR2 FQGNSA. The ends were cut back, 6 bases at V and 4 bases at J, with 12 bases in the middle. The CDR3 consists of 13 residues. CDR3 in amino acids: CASSSGFIYGYTF. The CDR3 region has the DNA TGTGCCAGCAGTTCCGGGTTTATCTATGGCTACACCTTC. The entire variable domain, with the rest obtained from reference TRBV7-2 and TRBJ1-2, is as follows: GAGVSQSPSNKVTEKGKDVELRCDPISGHTALYWYRQSLGQGLEFLIYFQGNSAPDKSGLPSDRFSAERTGGSVSTLTIQRTQQEDSAVYLCASSSGFIYGYTFGSGTRLTVV.

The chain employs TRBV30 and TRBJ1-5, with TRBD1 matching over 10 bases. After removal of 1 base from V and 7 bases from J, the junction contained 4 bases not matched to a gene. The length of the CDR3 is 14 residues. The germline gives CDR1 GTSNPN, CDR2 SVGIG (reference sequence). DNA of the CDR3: TGTGCCTGGAGTGCCGGGACAGGGGTCCAGCCCCAGCATTTT. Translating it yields CAWSAGTGVQPQHF.

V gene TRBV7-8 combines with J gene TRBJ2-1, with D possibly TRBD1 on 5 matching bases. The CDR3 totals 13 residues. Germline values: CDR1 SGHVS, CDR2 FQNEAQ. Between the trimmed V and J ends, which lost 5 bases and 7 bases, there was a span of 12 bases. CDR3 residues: CASSPGHQNEQFF. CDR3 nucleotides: TGTGCCAGCAGCCCTGGACATCAGAATGAGCAGTTCTTC.

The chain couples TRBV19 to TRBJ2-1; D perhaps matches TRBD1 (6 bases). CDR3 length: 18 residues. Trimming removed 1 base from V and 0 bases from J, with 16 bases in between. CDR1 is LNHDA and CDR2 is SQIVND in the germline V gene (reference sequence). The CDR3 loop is CASSIGVRGGVSYNEQFF. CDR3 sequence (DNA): TGTGCCAGTAGTATAGGGGTCAGGGGTGGTGTCTCCTACAATGAGCAGTTCTTC.

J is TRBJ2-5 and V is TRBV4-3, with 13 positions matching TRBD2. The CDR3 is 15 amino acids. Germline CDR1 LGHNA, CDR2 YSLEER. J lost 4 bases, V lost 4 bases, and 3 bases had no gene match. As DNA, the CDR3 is TGCGCCAGCAGCCGGGGACTAGCGGGGTCAGAGACCCAGTACTTC. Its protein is CASSRGLAGSETQYF.

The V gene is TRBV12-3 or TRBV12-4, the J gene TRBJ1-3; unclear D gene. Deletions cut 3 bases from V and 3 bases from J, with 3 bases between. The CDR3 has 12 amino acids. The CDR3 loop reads CASSFGGNTIYF. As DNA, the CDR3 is TGTGCCAGCAGTTTCGGTGGAAACACCATATATTTT.

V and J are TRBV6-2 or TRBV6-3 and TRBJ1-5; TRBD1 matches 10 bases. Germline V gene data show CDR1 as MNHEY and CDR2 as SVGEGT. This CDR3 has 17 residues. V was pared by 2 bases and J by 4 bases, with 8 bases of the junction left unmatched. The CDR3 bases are TGTGCCAGCAGTTACCCAAGACGGGGACAGGGGAATCAGCCCCAGCATTTT. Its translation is CASSYPRRGQGNQPQHF.

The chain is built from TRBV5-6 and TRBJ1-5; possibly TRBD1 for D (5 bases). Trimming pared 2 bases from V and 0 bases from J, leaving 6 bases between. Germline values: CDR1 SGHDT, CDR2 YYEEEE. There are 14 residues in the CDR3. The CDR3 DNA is TGTGCCAGCAGCTTAACAGGTAGCAATCAGCCCCAGCATTTT. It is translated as CASSLTGSNQPQHF.

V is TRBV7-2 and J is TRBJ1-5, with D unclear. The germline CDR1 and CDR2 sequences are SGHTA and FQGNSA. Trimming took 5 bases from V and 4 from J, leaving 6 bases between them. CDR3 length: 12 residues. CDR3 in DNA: TGTGCCAGCAGCGCACTTAATCAGCCCCAGCATTTT. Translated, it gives CASSALNQPQHF.

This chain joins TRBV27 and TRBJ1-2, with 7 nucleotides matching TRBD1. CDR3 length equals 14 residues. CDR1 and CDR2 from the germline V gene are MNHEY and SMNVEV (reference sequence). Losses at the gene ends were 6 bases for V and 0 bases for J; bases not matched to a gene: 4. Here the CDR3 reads CASRRTGANYGYTF. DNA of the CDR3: TGTGCCAGCAGGAGGACAGGAGCTAACTATGGCTACACCTTC.

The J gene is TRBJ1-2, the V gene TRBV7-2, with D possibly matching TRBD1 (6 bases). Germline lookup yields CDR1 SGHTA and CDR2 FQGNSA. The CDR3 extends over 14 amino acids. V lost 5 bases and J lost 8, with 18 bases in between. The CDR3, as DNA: TGTGCCAGCAGCGTTACACAGGGAATAGAGGGCTACACCTTC. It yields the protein CASSVTQGIEGYTF. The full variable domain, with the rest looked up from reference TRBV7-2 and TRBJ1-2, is GAGVSQSPSNKVTEKGKDVELRCDPISGHTALYWYRQSLGQGLEFLIYFQGNSAPDKSGLPSDRFSAERTGGSVSTLTIQRTQQEDSAVYLCASSVTQGIEGYTFGSGTRLTVV.